These 9 T cell receptor beta chains originate from one sample sequenced in a study of STAT5B mutations in CD4+ large granular lymphocyte leukemia. TCRdb's table, derived via immunoSEQ multiplex PCR, lists solely in-frame clones and lacks some. This sample has tens of thousands of clones, with 70% to 75% found just once. The specimen sequenced was CD4+ T cells from blood buffy coats. The receptors were gathered from a human donor in good health.

The gene calls are TRBV4-3 and TRBJ1-2; 8 positions match TRBD1. V gave up 3 bases and J gave up 4 bases; unmatched junction bases: 1. The CDR3 contains 13 residues. The V gene's germline CDR1 is LGHNA and CDR2 YSLEER. The CDR3, as DNA: TGCGCCAGCAGCCAGCAGGGGGCCTATGGCTACACCTTC. Protein sequence: CASSQQGAYGYTF.

J is TRBJ1-5 and V is TRBV18, with D unresolved. CDR3 length: 14 amino acids. Germline V gene data show CDR1 as KGHSH and CDR2 as LQKENI. Trimming removed 4 bases from V and 0 bases from J, with 7 bases in between. Here the CDR3 reads CASSRRDSNQPQHF. The CDR3 bases are TGTGCCAGCTCACGACGCGATAGCAATCAGCCCCAGCATTTT.

Only a few counts were recorded for this clone. The rearrangement uses TRBV18 and TRBJ1-2; D is possibly TRBD1 (5 bases). CDR1 is KGHSH, CDR2 LQKENI, per germline. The ends were cut back, 0 bases at V and 4 bases at J, with 9 bases in the middle. This CDR3 comprises 14 residues. The CDR3 reads CASSPPGGGYGYTF. The CDR3 DNA reads TGTGCCAGCTCACCACCGGGGGGGGGCTATGGCTACACCTTC.

This chain links TRBV5-4 with TRBJ2-5; 14 nucleotides align to TRBD2. After removal of 4 bases from V and 1 base from J, the junction contained 6 bases not matched to a gene. Germline-derived CDR1 and CDR2 are SGHNT and YYREEE (reference sequence). The length of the CDR3 is 17 residues. The CDR3 DNA follows: TGTGCCAGCAGCCTAGGACTAGCGGGAGGATTCCAAGAGACCCAGTACTTC. Amino acid sequence: CASSLGLAGGFQETQYF.

The chain combines TRBV28 with TRBJ2-7, with 7 bases that match TRBD2. Germline V gene data show CDR1 as MDHEN and CDR2 as SYDVKM. Trimming took 3 bases from V and 3 from J; bases not matched to a gene: 8. The CDR3 loop spans 15 amino acids. The CDR3 bases are TGTGCCAGCAGTTTGTTCCCTAGCGGCAGCTACGAGCAGTACTTC. This codes for CASSLFPSGSYEQYF.

The rearrangement uses TRBV20-1 and TRBJ2-5; no clear D. V lost 6 bases and J lost 6, with 8 bases in between. This CDR3 spans 10 amino acids. Germline lookup yields CDR1 DFQATT and CDR2 SNEGSKA (reference sequence). The CDR3 is CSARMQTQYF. The CDR3 bases are TGCAGTGCCCGCATGCAGACCCAGTACTTC.

This clone was counted only a few times. Germline and junction disagree at one end, which may indicate a read error. The chain links TRBV5-7 to TRBJ2-7, with 7 bases fitting TRBD1. TRBV5-7 is an ORF, with its function uncertain. The CDR3 contains 13 residues. CDR3 nucleotide sequence: TGTGCCAGCAGCGCTTACTACAAAGGGACAGCTGTCTTC. This codes for CASSAYYKGTAVF.

This clone is medium-sized within its sample. The chain combines TRBV7-6 with TRBJ1-5, with D unclear. Trimming pared 0 bases from V and 2 bases from J, leaving 2 bases between. The CDR3 totals 13 residues. Germline V gives CDR1 SGHVS, CDR2 FNYEAQ. CDR3: CASSLARNQPQHF. CDR3 DNA: TGTGCCAGCAGCTTAGCTCGCAATCAGCCCCAGCATTTT.

V is TRBV10-3 and J is TRBJ1-4, with 7 bases identical to TRBD1. V shed 11 bases and J 4 bases; nucleotides not matched to a gene: 7. CDR1 is ENHRY, CDR2 SYGVKD, per germline. The CDR3 covers 13 residues. The CDR3 DNA reads as TGTGCCGCCAGGGGGACAAGTAATGAAAAACTGTTTTTT. It codes for CAARGTSNEKLFF.